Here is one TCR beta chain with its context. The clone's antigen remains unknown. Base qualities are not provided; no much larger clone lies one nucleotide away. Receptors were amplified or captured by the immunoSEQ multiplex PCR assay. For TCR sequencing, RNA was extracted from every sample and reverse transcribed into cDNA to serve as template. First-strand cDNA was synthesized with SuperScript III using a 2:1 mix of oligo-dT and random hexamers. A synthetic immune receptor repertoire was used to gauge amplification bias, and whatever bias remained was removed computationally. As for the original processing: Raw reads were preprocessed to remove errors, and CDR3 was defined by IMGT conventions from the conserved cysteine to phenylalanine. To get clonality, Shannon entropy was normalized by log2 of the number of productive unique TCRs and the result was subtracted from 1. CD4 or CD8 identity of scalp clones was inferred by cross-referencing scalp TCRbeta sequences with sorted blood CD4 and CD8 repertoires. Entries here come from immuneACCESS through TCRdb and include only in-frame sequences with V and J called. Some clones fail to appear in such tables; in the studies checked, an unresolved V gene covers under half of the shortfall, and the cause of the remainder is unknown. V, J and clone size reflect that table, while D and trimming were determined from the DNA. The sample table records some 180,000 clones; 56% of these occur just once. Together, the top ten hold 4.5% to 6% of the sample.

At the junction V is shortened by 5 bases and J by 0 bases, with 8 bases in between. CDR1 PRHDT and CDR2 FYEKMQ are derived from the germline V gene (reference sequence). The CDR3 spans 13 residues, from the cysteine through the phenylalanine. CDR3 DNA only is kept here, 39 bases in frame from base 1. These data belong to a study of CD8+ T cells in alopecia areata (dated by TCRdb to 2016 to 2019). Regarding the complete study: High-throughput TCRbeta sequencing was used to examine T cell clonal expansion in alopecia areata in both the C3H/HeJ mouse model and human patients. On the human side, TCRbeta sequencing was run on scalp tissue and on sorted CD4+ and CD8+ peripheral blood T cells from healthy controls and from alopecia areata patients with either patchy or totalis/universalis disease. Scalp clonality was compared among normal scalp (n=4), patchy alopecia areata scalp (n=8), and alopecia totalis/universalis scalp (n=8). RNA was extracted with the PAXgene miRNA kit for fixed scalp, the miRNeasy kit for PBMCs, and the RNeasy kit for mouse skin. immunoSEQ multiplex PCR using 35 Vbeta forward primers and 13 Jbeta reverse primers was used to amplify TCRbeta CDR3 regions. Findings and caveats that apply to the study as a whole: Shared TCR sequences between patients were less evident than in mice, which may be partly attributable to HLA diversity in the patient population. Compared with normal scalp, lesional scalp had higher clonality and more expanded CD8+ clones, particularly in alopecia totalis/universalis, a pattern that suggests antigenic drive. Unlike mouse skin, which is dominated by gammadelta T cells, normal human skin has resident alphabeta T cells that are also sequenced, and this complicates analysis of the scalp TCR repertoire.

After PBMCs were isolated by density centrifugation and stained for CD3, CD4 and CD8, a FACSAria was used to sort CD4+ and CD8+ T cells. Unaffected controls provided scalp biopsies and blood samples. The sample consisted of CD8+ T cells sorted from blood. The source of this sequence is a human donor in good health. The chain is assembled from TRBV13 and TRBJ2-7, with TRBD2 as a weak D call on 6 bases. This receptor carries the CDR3 CASSTGLSYEQYF. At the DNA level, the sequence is TGTGCCAGCAGCACGGGACTCTCCTACGAGCAGTACTTC.